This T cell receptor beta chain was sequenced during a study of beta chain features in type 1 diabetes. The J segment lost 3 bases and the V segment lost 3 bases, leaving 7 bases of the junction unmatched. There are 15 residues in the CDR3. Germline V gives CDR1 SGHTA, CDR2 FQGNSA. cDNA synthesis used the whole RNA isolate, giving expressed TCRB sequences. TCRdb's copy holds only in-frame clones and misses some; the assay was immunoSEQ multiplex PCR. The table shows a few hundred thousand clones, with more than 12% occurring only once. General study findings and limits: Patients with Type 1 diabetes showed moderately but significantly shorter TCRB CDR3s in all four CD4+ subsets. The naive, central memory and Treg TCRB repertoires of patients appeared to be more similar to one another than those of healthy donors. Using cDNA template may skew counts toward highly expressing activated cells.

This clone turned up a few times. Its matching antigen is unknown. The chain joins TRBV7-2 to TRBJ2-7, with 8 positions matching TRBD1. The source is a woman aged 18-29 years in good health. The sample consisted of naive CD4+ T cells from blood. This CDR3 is CASSFTGGLFYEQYF. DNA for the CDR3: TGTGCCAGCAGCTTTACAGGGGGTCTATTCTACGAGCAGTACTTC. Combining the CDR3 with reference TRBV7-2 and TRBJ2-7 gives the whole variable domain GAGVSQSPSNKVTEKGKDVELRCDPISGHTALYWYRQSLGQGLEFLIYFQGNSAPDKSGLPSDRFSAERTGGSVSTLTIQRTQQEDSAVYLCASSFTGGLFYEQYFGPGTRLTVT.